This TCR beta chain is drawn from a study of regulatory T cells in long-lasting Graves disease. Overall study results and limits: Preferential use of TRBV28, TRBJ1-2 and TRBJ2-5 was seen in persistent disease.

This CDR3 region has 14 residues. V gave up 2 bases and J gave up 1 base, with 9 bases separating them. Germline CDR1 is MNHEY and CDR2 is SVGEGT. This clonotype was detected only a few times. Its antigen is still unknown. As to time point: persistent/refractory GD, antithyroid drugs over 5 years with positive TRAb. Researchers made the TCR library from RNA that was extracted from PBMCs. With EDTA tubes as the receptacles, about 9 milliliters of peripheral blood were drawn. To make TCR beta libraries, researchers used iRepertoire HTBI primers and Arm-PCR of CDR3 regions. TCRdb called the multiplex PCR reads again in MiXCR, with one record for every CDR3 protein. The repertoire has about 430,000 distinct CDR3 sequences, about 21% of them found once; the top ten carry over 11%.

This receptor was obtained from a female donor with Graves disease. The chain recombines TRBV6-2 or TRBV6-3 with TRBJ2-7; D tentatively reads TRBD1 or TRBD2 (5 bases each). The source was peripheral blood mononuclear cells (PBMCs), collected when the disease was refractory, from a patient treated with antithyroid drugs. The CDR3 loop reads CASSYGTLSYEQYF. The CDR3 DNA sequence: TGTGCCAGCAGTTACGGGACCTTGTCCTACGAGCAGTACTTC.